One and the same sample provided the 3 T cell receptor beta chains below, sequenced in a study of blood T cell repertoires in COVID-19. Here immunoSEQ multiplex PCR was the method, and the copy in TCRdb shows in-frame clones only, minus some. Here the sample spans around 170,000 clones, roughly 86% being singletons. Sequencing used peripheral blood. All receptors derive from a man aged 50-60 years with active or convalescent COVID-19.

The CDR3 region is CASSSNDYGYTF. CDR3 nucleotides: TGTGCCAGCTCGTCTAATGACTATGGCTACACCTTC. The chain links TRBV18 to TRBJ1-2; D gene unclear. The CDR3 is made up of 12 amino acids. V lost 6 bases to trimming and J lost 3 bases, with 8 bases between them. The V gene's germline CDR1 is KGHSH and CDR2 LQKENI.

The chain joins TRBV2 to TRBJ2-7, with D perhaps matching TRBD2 (6 bases). This CDR3 is 14 amino acids long. The germline V gene has CDR1 SNHLY and CDR2 FYNNEI. The V end was cut by 1 base, the J end by 2 bases, with 9 bases between. In DNA form, the CDR3 reads TGTGCCAGCAGTGAAGGGACTACTCCCTACGAGCAGTACTTC. This gives the protein CASSEGTTPYEQYF.

This chain uses TRBV9 with TRBJ2-1; 14 bases are a match to TRBD2. Per germline, CDR1 SGDLS and CDR2 YYNGEE. The CDR3 is 20 amino acids. V lost 0 bases to trimming and J lost 1 base; unmatched junction nucleotides: 9. The CDR3 loop is CASSVGGGLAGDWSYNEQFF. The CDR3 DNA sequence: TGTGCCAGCAGCGTAGGTGGGGGACTAGCGGGAGATTGGTCCTACAATGAGCAGTTCTTC.